The clone carrying this T cell receptor beta chain was seen once. This CDR3 region has 12 residues. CDR1 and CDR2 from the germline V gene are SNHLY and FYNNEI. V lost 10 bases to trimming and J lost 5 bases; unmatched junction nucleotides: 7. The table came from immunoSEQ multiplex PCR; TCRdb's copy has only in-frame clones and leaves some out. The repertoire includes about 39,000 clones, approximately 90% of them detected once, and under 25% sits in the top ten. These data originate in a study of OX40 agonist ivuxolimab in advanced cancers. Study context: The dose-escalation cohort was approximately 84% male, with a mean age of around 60 years, ranging about 20 to 85.

This receptor was identified in an adult with an advanced solid tumor such as melanoma, head and neck, liver or kidney cancer. The gene calls are TRBV2 and TRBJ2-7; 8 bases line up with TRBD2. Sequenced material: CD4+ or CD8+ T cells sorted from blood, taken in a trial of the OX40 agonist ivuxolimab. The CDR3 loop reads CATVAGLDEQYF. CDR3 bases: TGTGCCACCGTAGCGGGATTAGACGAGCAGTACTTC.